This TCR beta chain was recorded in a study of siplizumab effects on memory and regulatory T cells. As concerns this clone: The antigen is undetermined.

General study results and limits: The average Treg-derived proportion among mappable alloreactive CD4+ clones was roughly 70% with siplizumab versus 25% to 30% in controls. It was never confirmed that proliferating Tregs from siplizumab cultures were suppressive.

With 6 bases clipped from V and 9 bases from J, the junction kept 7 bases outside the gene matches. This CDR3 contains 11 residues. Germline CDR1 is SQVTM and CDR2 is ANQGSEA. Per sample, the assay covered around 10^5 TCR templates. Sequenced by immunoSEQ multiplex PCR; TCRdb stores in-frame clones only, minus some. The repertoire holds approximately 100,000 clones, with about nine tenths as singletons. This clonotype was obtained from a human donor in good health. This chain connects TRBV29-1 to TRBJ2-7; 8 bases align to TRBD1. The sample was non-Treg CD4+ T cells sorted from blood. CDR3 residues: CSVTAGGMQYF. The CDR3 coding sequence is TGCAGCGTGACGGCAGGGGGCATGCAGTACTTC.